Listed below are T cell receptor beta chains from one sample, sequenced in a study of cytomegalovirus exposure and HLA in healthy donors. Assay used: immunoSEQ multiplex PCR; TCRdb lists only in-frame clones, some missing. The sample holds approximately 110,000 clones, roughly 74% seen once. The material sequenced was PBMCs. The origin of the receptors is a woman aged 45 to 65 in good health and CMV-seropositive. The CDR3 runs from the conserved cysteine through the conserved F or W. A D gene is named only where the DNA matches it firmly. Not every row has a clone size; where given, it reads once, few, many or a size class.

j_call: TRBJ2-3
d_call: TRBD1
clone_size: .
v_call: TRBV5-4
cdr3_aa: CAGGQSTDTQYF
cdr3_nt: TGTGCCGGGGGACAGAGCACAGATACGCAGTATTTT

j_call: TRBJ2-3
d_call: TRBD2
clone_size: few
v_call: TRBV5-1
cdr3_aa: CASSYMLAGGVADTQYF
cdr3_nt: TGCGCCAGCAGCTATATGTTAGCGGGGGGTGTCGCAGATACGCAGTATTTT

j_call: TRBJ2-7
d_call: TRBD2
clone_size: .
v_call: TRBV7-6
cdr3_aa: CASSPRERGNEQYF
cdr3_nt: TGTGCCAGCAGCCCGCGGGAGAGGGGCAACGAGCAGTACTTC

j_call: TRBJ2-5
d_call: TRBD2
clone_size: .
v_call: TRBV5-4
cdr3_aa: CASKKGAGGGEETQYF
cdr3_nt: TGTGCCAGCAAAAAAGGGGCGGGAGGGGGAGAAGAGACCCAGTACTTC

j_call: TRBJ1-1
d_call: TRBD1
clone_size: .
v_call: TRBV27
cdr3_aa: CASSSRQGAGTEAFF
cdr3_nt: TGTGCCAGCAGTTCTCGACAGGGGGCGGGTACTGAAGCTTTCTTT

j_call: TRBJ2-7
d_call: .
clone_size: .
v_call: TRBV29-1
cdr3_aa: CSVERVVDYEQYF
cdr3_nt: TGCAGCGTTGAAAGGGTGGTAGACTACGAGCAGTACTTC

j_call: TRBJ2-2
d_call: TRBD2
clone_size: .
v_call: TRBV28
cdr3_aa: CASVTGGAGWTGELFF
cdr3_nt: TGTGCCAGCGTCACCGGGGGGGCGGGATGGACCGGGGAGCTGTTTTTT

j_call: TRBJ2-7
d_call: .
clone_size: .
v_call: TRBV9
cdr3_aa: CASSVGSRDYEQYF
cdr3_nt: TGTGCCAGCAGCGTAGGGTCCAGGGATTACGAGCAGTACTTC

j_call: TRBJ2-7
d_call: TRBD2
clone_size: .
v_call: TRBV11-2
cdr3_aa: CASSLEASGTYEQYF
cdr3_nt: TGTGCCAGCAGCTTAGAGGCTAGCGGAACCTACGAGCAGTACTTC

j_call: TRBJ2-7
d_call: .
clone_size: .
v_call: TRBV29-1
cdr3_aa: CSVETRSYEQYF
cdr3_nt: TGCAGCGTTGAAACCAGAAGTTACGAGCAGTACTTC

j_call: TRBJ2-2
d_call: .
clone_size: .
v_call: TRBV11-2
cdr3_aa: CASSLARAPGELFF
cdr3_nt: TGTGCCAGCAGCTTAGCGCGGGCCCCCGGGGAGCTGTTTTTT

j_call: TRBJ1-2
d_call: .
clone_size: .
v_call: TRBV5-4
cdr3_aa: CASSTNSGRYGYTF
cdr3_nt: TGTGCCAGCAGCACCAACTCCGGGAGATATGGCTACACCTTC

j_call: TRBJ2-7
d_call: TRBD2
clone_size: .
v_call: TRBV28
cdr3_aa: CASSSGTREQYF
cdr3_nt: TGTGCCAGCAGTTCCGGGACTAGGGAGCAGTACTTC

j_call: TRBJ1-4
d_call: .
clone_size: .
v_call: TRBV6-5
cdr3_aa: CASSYQVAAEKLFF
cdr3_nt: TGTGCCAGCAGTTACCAGGTCGCCGCTGAAAAACTGTTTTTT

j_call: TRBJ2-3
d_call: .
clone_size: few
v_call: TRBV7-7
cdr3_aa: CASSLSGTDTQYF
cdr3_nt: TGTGCCAGCAGCTTATCGGGCACAGATACGCAGTATTTT

j_call: TRBJ1-5
d_call: .
clone_size: .
v_call: TRBV7-2
cdr3_aa: CASSARGVGNQPQHF
cdr3_nt: TGTGCCAGCAGCGCCAGAGGCGTGGGCAATCAGCCCCAGCATTTT

j_call: TRBJ2-5
d_call: .
clone_size: once
v_call: TRBV4-2
cdr3_aa: CASSQDEETQYF
cdr3_nt: TGTGCCAGCAGCCAAGACGAGGAGACCCAGTACTTC

j_call: TRBJ1-2
d_call: .
clone_size: .
v_call: TRBV7-2
cdr3_aa: CASSRAADYGYTF
cdr3_nt: TGTGCCAGCAGCCGCGCGGCAGACTATGGCTACACCTTT

j_call: TRBJ2-3
d_call: .
clone_size: .
v_call: TRBV5-5
cdr3_aa: CASSFGRTGGLGTDTQYF
cdr3_nt: TGTGCCAGCAGCTTTGGCAGGACCGGGGGTTTAGGCACAGATACGCAGTATTTT

j_call: TRBJ2-7
d_call: TRBD1
clone_size: once
v_call: TRBV11-2
cdr3_aa: CASSLSADRGRRGEQYF
cdr3_nt: TGTGCCAGCAGCTTATCCGCAGACAGGGGCCGCAGGGGCGAGCAGTACTTC

j_call: TRBJ2-3
d_call: TRBD2
clone_size: .
v_call: TRBV19
cdr3_aa: CASTGDAGGTDTQYF
cdr3_nt: TGTGCCAGTACGGGTGACGCGGGGGGCACAGATACGCAGTATTTT

j_call: TRBJ1-2
d_call: .
clone_size: .
v_call: TRBV5-4
cdr3_aa: CASSLQDFRDGYTF
cdr3_nt: TGTGCCAGCAGCCTACAGGATTTCCGGGATGGCTACACCTTC

j_call: TRBJ2-2
d_call: .
clone_size: .
v_call: TRBV11-3
cdr3_aa: CASSLPGGTELFF
cdr3_nt: TGTGCCAGCAGCTTACCAGGGGGGACGGAGCTGTTTTTT

j_call: TRBJ2-5
d_call: .
clone_size: .
v_call: TRBV7-2
cdr3_aa: CASSLTSTVETQYF
cdr3_nt: TGTGCCAGCAGCTTAACTAGTACGGTGGAGACCCAGTACTTC

j_call: TRBJ2-5
d_call: .
clone_size: .
v_call: TRBV28
cdr3_aa: CASNQPGGRGHYLAGTQYF
cdr3_nt: TGTGCCAGCAACCAACCGGGGGGCAGGGGGCACTACCTGGCTGGGACCCAGTACTTC

j_call: TRBJ2-5
d_call: TRBD1
clone_size: .
v_call: TRBV27
cdr3_aa: CASSHQGEQETQYF
cdr3_nt: TGTGCCAGCAGTCATCAGGGGGAGCAAGAGACCCAGTACTTC

j_call: TRBJ1-5
d_call: TRBD1
clone_size: .
v_call: TRBV6-1
cdr3_aa: CASSDGQGAQPQHF
cdr3_nt: TGTGCCAGCAGTGACGGACAGGGGGCTCAGCCCCAGCATTTT

j_call: TRBJ1-5
d_call: .
clone_size: once
v_call: TRBV4-3
cdr3_aa: CASSPEMYQPQHF
cdr3_nt: TGCGCCAGCAGCCCGGAGATGTATCAGCCCCAGCATTTT

j_call: TRBJ1-4
d_call: TRBD1
clone_size: .
v_call: TRBV2
cdr3_aa: CASSQRAGGLGKLFF
cdr3_nt: TGTGCCAGCAGCCAAAGGGCAGGGGGCTTGGGAAAACTGTTTTTT

j_call: TRBJ2-2
d_call: .
clone_size: .
v_call: TRBV23-1
cdr3_aa: CASSQSVARNTGELFF
cdr3_nt: TGCGCCAGCAGTCAATCGGTAGCGAGAAACACCGGGGAGCTGTTTTTT

j_call: TRBJ2-1
d_call: .
clone_size: .
v_call: TRBV9
cdr3_aa: CASSVGGPYNEQFF
cdr3_nt: TGTGCCAGCAGCGTAGGGGGGCCCTACAATGAGCAGTTCTTC

j_call: TRBJ1-5
d_call: .
clone_size: .
v_call: TRBV5-5
cdr3_aa: CASSSSSRDFSSYSNQPQHF
cdr3_nt: TGTGCCAGCAGCTCCTCCTCCCGGGACTTTTCCTCTTATAGCAATCAGCCCCAGCATTTT

j_call: TRBJ2-3
d_call: TRBD2
clone_size: .
v_call: TRBV9
cdr3_aa: CASSVGTSGGALDTQYF
cdr3_nt: TGTGCCAGCAGCGTAGGGACTAGCGGGGGGGCCTTGGATACGCAGTATTTT

j_call: TRBJ2-7
d_call: .
clone_size: .
v_call: TRBV2
cdr3_aa: CASRWSGHEQYF
cdr3_nt: TGTGCCAGCAGGTGGAGCGGACACGAGCAGTACTTC

j_call: TRBJ1-5
d_call: .
clone_size: .
v_call: TRBV30
cdr3_aa: CAWSDGGPNQPQHF
cdr3_nt: TGTGCCTGGAGTGATGGGGGCCCCAATCAGCCCCAGCATTTT

j_call: TRBJ2-7
d_call: .
clone_size: .
v_call: TRBV5-1
cdr3_aa: CASSFGTPFPSEQYF
cdr3_nt: TGCGCCAGCAGCTTCGGGACTCCATTCCCGAGCGAGCAGTACTTC

j_call: TRBJ1-2
d_call: TRBD1
clone_size: .
v_call: TRBV5-1
cdr3_aa: CASSLGSDRGQGYTF
cdr3_nt: TGCGCCAGCAGCTTGGGATCGGACAGGGGGCAAGGCTACACCTTC

j_call: TRBJ2-4
d_call: .
clone_size: .
v_call: TRBV21-1
cdr3_aa: CASSNLEGRGGKNIQYF
cdr3_nt: TGTGCCAGCAGCAATCTTGAGGGGAGGGGAGGCAAAAACATTCAGTACTTC

j_call: TRBJ1-6
d_call: TRBD1
clone_size: few
v_call: TRBV30
cdr3_aa: CAWSTGQGGGGNSPLHF
cdr3_nt: TGTGCCTGGAGTACCGGACAGGGTGGAGGTGGGAATTCACCCCTCCACTTT

j_call: TRBJ1-3
d_call: TRBD1
clone_size: .
v_call: TRBV9
cdr3_aa: CASSVGTGGGNTIYF
cdr3_nt: TGTGCCAGCAGCGTAGGGACAGGGGGTGGAAACACCATATATTTT

j_call: TRBJ2-1
d_call: TRBD1
clone_size: .
v_call: TRBV5-1
cdr3_aa: CASLPGTGAYNEQFF
cdr3_nt: TGCGCCAGCCTGCCCGGGACAGGGGCCTACAATGAGCAGTTCTTC

j_call: TRBJ1-1
d_call: TRBD1
clone_size: .
v_call: TRBV19
cdr3_aa: CASSIIDRVGTEAFF
cdr3_nt: TGTGCCAGTAGTATAATCGACAGGGTGGGCACTGAAGCTTTCTTT